This TCR beta chain was found in a study of cytomegalovirus exposure and HLA in healthy donors. Points from the study as a whole: Earlier analysis found most TCR beta V segments productive about 90% or about 30% of the time. In a later analysis, TCR beta V- and J-gene trimming was associated with a missense DCLRE1C variant.

The V and J ends lost 4 bases and 0 bases respectively, with 11 bases between them. Germline V gene sequence: CDR1 SGDLS, CDR2 YYNGEE. The CDR3 is 15 amino acids. Turning to this clone: The antigen remains undetermined.

The primer mix had 60 Vbeta and 13 Jbeta primers. TCRdb's copy holds only in-frame clones and misses some; the assay was immunoSEQ multiplex PCR. The sample carries about 93,000 clones, 70% to 85% recorded once. The TCR originated in a man between 45 and 60 years old in good health and CMV-seronegative. The chain is built from TRBV9 and TRBJ1-3; a possible D gene is TRBD1 (5 bases). The sequencing sample was made of PBMCs. Here the CDR3 DNA reads TGTGCCAGCAGCACCCGACAGAACTCTGGAAACACCATATATTTT. This sequence encodes CASSTRQNSGNTIYF.